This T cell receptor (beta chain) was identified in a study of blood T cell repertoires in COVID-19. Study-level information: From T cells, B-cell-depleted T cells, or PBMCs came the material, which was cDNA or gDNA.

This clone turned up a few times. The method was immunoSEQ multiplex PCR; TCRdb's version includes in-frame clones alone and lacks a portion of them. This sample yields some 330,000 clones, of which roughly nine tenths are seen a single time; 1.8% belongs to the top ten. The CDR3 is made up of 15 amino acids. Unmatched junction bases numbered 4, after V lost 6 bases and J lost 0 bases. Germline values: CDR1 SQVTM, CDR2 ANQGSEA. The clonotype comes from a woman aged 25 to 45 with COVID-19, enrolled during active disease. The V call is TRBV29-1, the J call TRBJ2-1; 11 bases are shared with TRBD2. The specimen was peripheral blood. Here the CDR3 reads CSVHSGGASYNEQFF. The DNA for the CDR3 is TGCAGCGTCCATAGCGGGGGGGCCTCCTACAATGAGCAGTTCTTC.